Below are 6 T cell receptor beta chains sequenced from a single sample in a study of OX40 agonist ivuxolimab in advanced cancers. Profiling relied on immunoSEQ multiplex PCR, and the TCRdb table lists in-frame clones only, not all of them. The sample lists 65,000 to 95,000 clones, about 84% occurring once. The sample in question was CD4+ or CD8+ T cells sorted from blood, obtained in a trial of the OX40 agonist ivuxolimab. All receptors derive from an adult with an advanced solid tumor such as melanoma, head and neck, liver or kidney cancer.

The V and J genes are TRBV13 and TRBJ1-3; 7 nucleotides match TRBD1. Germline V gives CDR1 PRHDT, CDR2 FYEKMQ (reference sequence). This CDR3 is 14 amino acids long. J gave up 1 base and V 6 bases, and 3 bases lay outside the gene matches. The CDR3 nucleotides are TGTGCCAGCAGTTCGACAGGGTCTGGAAACACCATATATTTT. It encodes CASSSTGSGNTIYF.

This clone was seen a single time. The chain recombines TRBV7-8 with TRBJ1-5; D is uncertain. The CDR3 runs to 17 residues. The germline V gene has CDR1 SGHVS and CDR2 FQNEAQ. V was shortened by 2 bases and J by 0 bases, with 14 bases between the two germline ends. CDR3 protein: CASSLSTAGSSNQPQHF. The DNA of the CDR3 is TGTGCCAGCAGCTTATCGACTGCGGGCAGTAGCAATCAGCCCCAGCATTTT.

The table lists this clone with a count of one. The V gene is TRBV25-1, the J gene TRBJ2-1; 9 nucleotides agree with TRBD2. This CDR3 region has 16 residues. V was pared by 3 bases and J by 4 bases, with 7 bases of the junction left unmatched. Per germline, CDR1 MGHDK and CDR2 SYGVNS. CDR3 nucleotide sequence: TGTGCCAGCAGTGACCCGACTAGCGGACGTTACAATGAGCAGTTCTTC. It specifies CASSDPTSGRYNEQFF.

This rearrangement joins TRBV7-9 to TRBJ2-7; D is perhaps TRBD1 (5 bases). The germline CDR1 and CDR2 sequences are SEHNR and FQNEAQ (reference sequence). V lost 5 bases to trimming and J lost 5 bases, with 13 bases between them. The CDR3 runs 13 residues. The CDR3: CASSQNQGNEQYF. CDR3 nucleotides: TGTGCCAGCAGCCAGAACCAGGGAAACGAGCAGTACTTC.

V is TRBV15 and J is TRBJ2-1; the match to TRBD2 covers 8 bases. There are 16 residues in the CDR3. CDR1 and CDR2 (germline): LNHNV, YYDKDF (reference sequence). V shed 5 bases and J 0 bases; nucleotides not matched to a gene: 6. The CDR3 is CATSSRSGSSYNEQFF. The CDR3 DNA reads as TGTGCCACCAGCTCCCGGAGCGGGAGCTCCTACAATGAGCAGTTCTTC.

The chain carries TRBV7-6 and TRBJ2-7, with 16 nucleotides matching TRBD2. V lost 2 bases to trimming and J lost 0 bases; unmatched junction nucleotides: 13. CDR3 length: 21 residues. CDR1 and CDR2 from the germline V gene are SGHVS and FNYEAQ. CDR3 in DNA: TGTGCCAGCAGCTTAACCCCGCCGGGACTAGCGGGGGGGCGAGGCTCCTACGAGCAGTACTTC. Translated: CASSLTPPGLAGGRGSYEQYF. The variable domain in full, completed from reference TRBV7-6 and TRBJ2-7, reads GAGVSQSPRYKVTKRGQDVALRCDPISGHVSLYWYRQALGQGPEFLTYFNYEAQQDKSGLPNDRFSAERPEGSISTLTIQRTEQRDSAMYRCASSLTPPGLAGGRGSYEQYFGPGTRLTVT.